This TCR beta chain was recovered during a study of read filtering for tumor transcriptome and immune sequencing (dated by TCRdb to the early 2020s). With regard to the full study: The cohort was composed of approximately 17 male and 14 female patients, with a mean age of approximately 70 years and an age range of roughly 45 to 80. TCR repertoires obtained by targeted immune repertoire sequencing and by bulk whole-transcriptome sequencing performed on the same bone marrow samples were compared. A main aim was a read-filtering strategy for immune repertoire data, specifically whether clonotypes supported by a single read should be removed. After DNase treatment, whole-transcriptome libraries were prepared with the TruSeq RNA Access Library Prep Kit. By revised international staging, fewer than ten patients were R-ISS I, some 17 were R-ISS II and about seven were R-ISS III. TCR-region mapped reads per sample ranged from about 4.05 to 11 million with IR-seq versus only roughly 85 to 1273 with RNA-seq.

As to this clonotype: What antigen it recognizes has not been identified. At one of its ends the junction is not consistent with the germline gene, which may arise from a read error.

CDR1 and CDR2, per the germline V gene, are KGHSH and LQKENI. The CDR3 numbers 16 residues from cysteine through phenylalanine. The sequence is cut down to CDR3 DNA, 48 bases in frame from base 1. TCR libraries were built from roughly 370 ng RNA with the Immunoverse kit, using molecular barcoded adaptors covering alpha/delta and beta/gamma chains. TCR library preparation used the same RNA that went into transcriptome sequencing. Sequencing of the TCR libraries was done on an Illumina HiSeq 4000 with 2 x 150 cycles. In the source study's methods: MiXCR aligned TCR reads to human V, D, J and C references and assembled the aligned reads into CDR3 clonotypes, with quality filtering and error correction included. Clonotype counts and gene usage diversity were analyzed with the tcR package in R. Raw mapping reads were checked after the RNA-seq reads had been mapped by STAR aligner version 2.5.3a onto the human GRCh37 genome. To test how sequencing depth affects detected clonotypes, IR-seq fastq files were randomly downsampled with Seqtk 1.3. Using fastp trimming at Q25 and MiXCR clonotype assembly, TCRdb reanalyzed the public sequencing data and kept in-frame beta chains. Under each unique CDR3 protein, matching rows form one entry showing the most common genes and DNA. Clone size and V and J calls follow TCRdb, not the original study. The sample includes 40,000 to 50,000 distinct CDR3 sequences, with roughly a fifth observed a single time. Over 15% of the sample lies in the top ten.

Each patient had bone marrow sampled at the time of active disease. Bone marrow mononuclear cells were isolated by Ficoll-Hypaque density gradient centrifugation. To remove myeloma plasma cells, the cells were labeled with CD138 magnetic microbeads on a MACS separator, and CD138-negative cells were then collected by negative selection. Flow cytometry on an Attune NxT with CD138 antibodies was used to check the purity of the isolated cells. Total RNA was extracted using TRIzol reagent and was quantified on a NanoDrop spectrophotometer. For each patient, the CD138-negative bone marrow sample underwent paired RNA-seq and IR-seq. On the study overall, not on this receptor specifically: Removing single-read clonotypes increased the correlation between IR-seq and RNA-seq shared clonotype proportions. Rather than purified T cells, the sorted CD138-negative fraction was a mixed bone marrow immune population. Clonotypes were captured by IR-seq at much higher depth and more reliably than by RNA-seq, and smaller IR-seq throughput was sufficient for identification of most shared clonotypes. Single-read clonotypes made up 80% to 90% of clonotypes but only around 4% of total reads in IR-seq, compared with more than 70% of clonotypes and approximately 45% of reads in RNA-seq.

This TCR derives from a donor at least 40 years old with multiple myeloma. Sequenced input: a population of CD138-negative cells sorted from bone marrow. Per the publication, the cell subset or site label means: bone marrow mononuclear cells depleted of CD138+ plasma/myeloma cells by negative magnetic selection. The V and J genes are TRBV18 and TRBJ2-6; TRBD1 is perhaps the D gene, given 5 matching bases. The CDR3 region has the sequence CASSPTPVSGASVLTF. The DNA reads TGTGCCAGCTCACCAACCCCCGTCTCTGGGGCCAGCGTCCTGACTTTC.